This T cell receptor (beta chain) emerged from a study of CD8+ T cells in alopecia areata. CDR1 is MNHEY, CDR2 SVGAGI, per germline. The CDR3 length is 14 residues. V was trimmed by 4 bases and J by 6 bases, leaving 13 bases between them. RNA was extracted and reverse transcribed into cDNA as the sequencing template. TCRdb's table, derived via immunoSEQ multiplex PCR, lists solely in-frame clones and lacks some. The top ten hold over 5.5% of the sample, which has roughly 150,000 clones, more than 40% seen once. This sequence originates from a human donor with alopecia areata. Sequences were obtained from CD4+ T cells sorted from blood. V gene TRBV6-5 combines with J gene TRBJ2-4; D assignment may be TRBD1 or TRBD2 (5 bases each). CDR3 region: CASSSPGPGNIQYF. CDR3 in DNA: TGTGCCAGCAGTTCACCGGGACCGGGAAACATTCAGTACTTC.